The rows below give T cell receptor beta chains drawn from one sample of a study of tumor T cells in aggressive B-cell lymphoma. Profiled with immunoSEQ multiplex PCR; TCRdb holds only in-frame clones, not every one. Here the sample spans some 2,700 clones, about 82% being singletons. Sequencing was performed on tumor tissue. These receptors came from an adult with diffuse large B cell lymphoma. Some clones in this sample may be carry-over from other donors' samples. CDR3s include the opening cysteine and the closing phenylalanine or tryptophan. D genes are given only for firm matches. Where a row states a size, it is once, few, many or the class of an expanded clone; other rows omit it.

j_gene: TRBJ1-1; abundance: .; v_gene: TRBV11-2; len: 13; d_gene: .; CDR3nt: TGTGCCAGCAGCTCGACAGGGAACACTGAAGCTTTCTTT; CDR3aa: CASSSTGNTEAFF
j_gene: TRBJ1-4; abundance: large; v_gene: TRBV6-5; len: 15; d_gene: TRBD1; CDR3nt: TGTGCCAGCAGTATCGGGACAGGGGTTAATGAAAAACTGTTTTTT; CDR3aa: CASSIGTGVNEKLFF
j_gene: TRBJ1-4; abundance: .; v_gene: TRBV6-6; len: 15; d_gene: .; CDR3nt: TGTGCCAGCAGGCTTAACCGGGACACCCCAGAAAAACTGTTTTTT; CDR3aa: CASRLNRDTPEKLFF
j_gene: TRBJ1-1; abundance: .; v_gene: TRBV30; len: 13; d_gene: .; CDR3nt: TGTGCCTGGTCTTCCAGGGGGAACACTGAAGCTTTCTTT; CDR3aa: CAWSSRGNTEAFF
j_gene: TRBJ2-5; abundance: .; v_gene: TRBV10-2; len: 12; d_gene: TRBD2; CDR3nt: TGCGCCAGCAGAACGCCCGGGGGGGCCCAGTACTTC; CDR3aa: CASRTPGGAQYF
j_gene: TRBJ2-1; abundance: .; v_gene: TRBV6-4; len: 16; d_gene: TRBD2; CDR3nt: TGTGCCACCAACCCCCTTACTAGCGGGACACATAATGAGCAGTTCTTC; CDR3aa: CATNPLTSGTHNEQFF
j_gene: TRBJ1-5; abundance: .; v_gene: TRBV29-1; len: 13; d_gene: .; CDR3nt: TGCAGCGTTAGTGGGGGGGAAATGCAGCCCCAGCATTTT; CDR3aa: CSVSGGEMQPQHF
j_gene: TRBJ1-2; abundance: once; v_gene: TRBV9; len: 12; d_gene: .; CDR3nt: TGTGCCAGCAGCGCGACAGCGAAAGGCTACACCTTC; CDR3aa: CASSATAKGYTF
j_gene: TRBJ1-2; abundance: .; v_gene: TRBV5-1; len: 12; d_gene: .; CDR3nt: TGCGCCAGCAGCTCCCATAACTATGGCTACATCTTC; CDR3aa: CASSSHNYGYIF
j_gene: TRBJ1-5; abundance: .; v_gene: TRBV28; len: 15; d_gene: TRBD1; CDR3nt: TGTGCCAGCAGTTTAAGGGACAGCCTGGGTGGGCCCCAGCATTTT; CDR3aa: CASSLRDSLGGPQHF
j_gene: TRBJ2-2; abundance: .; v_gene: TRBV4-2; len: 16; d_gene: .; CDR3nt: TGTGCCAGCAGCCCGGGGGGCGGGGCGAACACCGGGGAGCTGTTTTTT; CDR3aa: CASSPGGGANTGELFF
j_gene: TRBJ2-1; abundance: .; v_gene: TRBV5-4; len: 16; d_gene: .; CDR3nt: TGTGCCAGCAGCTGGGGGGTCAGGGATATCCACAATGAGCAGTTCTTC; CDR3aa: CASSWGVRDIHNEQFF
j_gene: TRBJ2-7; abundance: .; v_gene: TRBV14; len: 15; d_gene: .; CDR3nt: TGTGCCAGCAGCCAAGGGAGAGGAGGGACCTACGAGCAGTACTTC; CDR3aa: CASSQGRGGTYEQYF
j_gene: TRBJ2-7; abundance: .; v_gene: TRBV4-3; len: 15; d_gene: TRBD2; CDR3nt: TGCGCCAGCAGCCAGGGAACTAGCGGGGCCTACGAGCAGTACTTC; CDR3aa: CASSQGTSGAYEQYF
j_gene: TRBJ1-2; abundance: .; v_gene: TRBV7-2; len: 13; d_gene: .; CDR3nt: TGTGCCAGCAGCTTACTAGCCCGCTATGGCTACACCTTC; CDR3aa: CASSLLARYGYTF
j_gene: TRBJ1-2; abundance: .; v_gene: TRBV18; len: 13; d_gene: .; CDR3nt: TGTGCCAGCTCACCACAATCCGGAGATGGCTACACCTTC; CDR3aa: CASSPQSGDGYTF
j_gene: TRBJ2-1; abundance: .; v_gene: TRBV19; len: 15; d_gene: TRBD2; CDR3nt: TGTGCCAGTAGTCAACTAGCGGGAGCCTACAATGAGCAGTTCTTC; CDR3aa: CASSQLAGAYNEQFF
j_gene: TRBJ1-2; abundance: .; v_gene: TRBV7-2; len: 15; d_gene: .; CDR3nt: TGTGCCAGCAGCTTAGTTGCAGGGGCTAACTATGGCTACACCTTC; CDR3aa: CASSLVAGANYGYTF
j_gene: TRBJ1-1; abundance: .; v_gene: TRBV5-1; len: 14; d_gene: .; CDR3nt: TGCGCCAGCAGCTTGTTCGGACACGACACTGAAGCTTTCTTT; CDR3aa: CASSLFGHDTEAFF
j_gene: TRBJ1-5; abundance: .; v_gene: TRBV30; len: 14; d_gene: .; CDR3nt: TGTGCCTGGAGTACGGGGAATAGCAATCAGCCCCAGCATTTT; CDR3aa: CAWSTGNSNQPQHF